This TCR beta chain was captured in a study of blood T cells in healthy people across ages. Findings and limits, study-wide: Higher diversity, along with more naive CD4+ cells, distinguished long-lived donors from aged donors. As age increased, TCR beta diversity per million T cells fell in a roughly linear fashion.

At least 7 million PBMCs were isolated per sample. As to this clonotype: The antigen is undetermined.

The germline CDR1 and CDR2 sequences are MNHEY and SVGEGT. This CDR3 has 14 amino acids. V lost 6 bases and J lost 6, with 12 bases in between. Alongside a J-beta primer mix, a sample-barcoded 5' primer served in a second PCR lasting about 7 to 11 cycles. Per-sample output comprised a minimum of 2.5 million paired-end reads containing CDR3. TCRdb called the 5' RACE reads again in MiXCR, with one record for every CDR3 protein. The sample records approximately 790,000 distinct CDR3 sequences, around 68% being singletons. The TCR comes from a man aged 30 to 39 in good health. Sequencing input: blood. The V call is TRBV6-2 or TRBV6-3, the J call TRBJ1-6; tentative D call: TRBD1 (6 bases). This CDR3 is CASSSGQTNSPLHF. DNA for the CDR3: TGTGCCAGCAGCTCTGGACAGACTAATTCACCCCTCCACTTT.